The 9 T cell receptor beta chains below all came from one sample that was sequenced in a study of blood T cell repertoires in COVID-19. Using immunoSEQ multiplex PCR, the repertoire was profiled, and TCRdb retains in-frame clones only, with some absent. The sample carries fewer than 150,000 clones, around 85% recorded once. The sample was peripheral blood. These receptors originate from a human donor in a cohort sampled during active COVID-19.

The J gene is TRBJ1-5, the V gene TRBV6-1, with D possibly TRBD1 on 5 matching bases. V was shortened by 0 bases and J by 3 bases, with 9 bases between the two germline ends. CDR1 and CDR2 from the germline V gene are MNHNS and SASEGT. There are 15 residues in the CDR3. The CDR3 here is CASSEAGGINQPQHF. The CDR3 nucleotides are TGTGCCAGCAGTGAAGCGGGGGGAATCAATCAGCCCCAGCATTTT.

V and J are TRBV9 and TRBJ2-3; D unclear. Trimming took 0 bases from V and 2 from J, leaving 4 bases between them. This CDR3 is 13 amino acids long. Germline loops: CDR1 SGDLS, CDR2 YYNGEE. The CDR3: CASSVAHTDTQYF. CDR3 coding DNA: TGTGCCAGCAGCGTAGCCCACACAGATACGCAGTATTTT.

About this clone itself: The identical CDR3 is also encoded by other nucleotide sequences in the sample. The CDR3 spells CASRRNTGELFF. The DNA of the CDR3 is TGTGCCAGCCGGAGGAACACCGGGGAGCTGTTTTTT. J is TRBJ2-2 and V is TRBV6-5; D gene uncertain. This CDR3 region has 12 residues. Germline CDR1 reads MNHEY; CDR2 reads SVGAGI. V was trimmed by 8 bases and J by 1 base, leaving 5 bases between them.

For the CDR3, the DNA is TGTGCCACCAGTGATCTTACAGGGGTCCAAGAGACCCAGTACTTC. Translation gives CATSDLTGVQETQYF. The chain has TRBV24-1 and TRBJ2-5, with TRBD1 identical over 7 bases. V shed 3 bases, J shed 1 base, and the junction held 4 bases outside the gene matches. This CDR3 spans 15 amino acids. CDR1 is KGHDR and CDR2 is SFDVKD in the germline V gene.

V usage is TRBV6-2 or TRBV6-3 and J usage is TRBJ1-6; a possible D gene is TRBD1 (6 bases). Germline V gene lookup returns CDR1 MNHEY and CDR2 SVGEGT. Between the trimmed V and J ends, which lost 4 bases and 9 bases, there was a span of 13 bases. This CDR3 is 14 amino acids long. The CDR3 bases are TGTGCCAGCAGTTTACTCGCCAGGGGTTCACCCCTCCACTTT. Its translation is CASSLLARGSPLHF.

The chain joins TRBV9 to TRBJ2-1; 11 nucleotides agree with TRBD2. The length of the CDR3 is 17 residues. The V gene end was trimmed by 4 bases and the J gene end by 6 bases; junction bases not matched to a gene: 12. Looked up from germline, CDR1 is SGDLS and CDR2 is YYNGEE. CDR3 in amino acids: CASSPAPWTSGRNEQFF. CDR3 nucleotide sequence: TGTGCCAGCAGCCCAGCCCCTTGGACTAGCGGGCGCAATGAGCAGTTCTTC.

The rearrangement links TRBV4-1 to TRBJ1-2; 7 bases fit TRBD1. V lost 4 bases to trimming and J lost 0 bases; unmatched junction nucleotides: 5. The CDR3 has 15 amino acids. Per the germline V gene, CDR1 is MGHRA and CDR2 is YSYEKL. CDR3 in amino acids: CASSPPDRSNYGYTF. CDR3 nucleotides: TGCGCCAGCAGCCCACCGGACAGGTCTAACTATGGCTACACCTTC.

The rearrangement joins TRBV5-1 to TRBJ1-2, with 8 bases matching TRBD1. This CDR3 spans 13 amino acids. Germline assignment: CDR1 SGHRS and CDR2 YFSETQ. J lost 8 bases, V lost 4 bases, and 7 bases had no gene match. CDR3 amino acids: CASSIRQGYGYTF. For the CDR3, the DNA is TGCGCCAGCAGCATACGACAGGGGTACGGCTACACCTTC. Combining the CDR3 with reference TRBV5-1 and TRBJ1-2 gives the whole variable domain KAGVTQTPRYLIKTRGQQVTLSCSPISGHRSVSWYQQTPGQGLQFLFEYFSETQRNKGNFPGRFSGRQFSNSRSEMNVSTLELGDSALYLCASSIRQGYGYTFGSGTRLTVV.

The CDR3 nucleotides read TGTGCCAGCAGCAAAGTTTATGACAGGGGGTGTCAGCCCCAGCATTTT. Translating it yields CASSKVYDRGCQPQHF. The chain is built from TRBV21-1 and TRBJ1-5; the table's D call of TRBD1 was not tested on the DNA. TRBV21-1 is a known pseudogene. The CDR3 extends over 16 amino acids.